The sequence of this T cell receptor beta chain was determined in a study of identical twins. The study, taken as a whole, reports: A lower insertion count was a feature of abundant cord blood beta clonotypes, with no such feature in memory repertoires.

TCRdb redid the calling of the 5' RACE reads with MiXCR, one entry per CDR3 protein. The sample gives about 520,000 distinct CDR3 sequences, 22% of which show up once; around 0.91% is in the top ten. This CDR3 comprises 14 residues. Germline CDR1 and CDR2: SNHLY and FYNNEI. The germline V and J ends were trimmed by 4 bases and 1 base, with 7 bases remaining between them. Remarks on this clonotype: Its cognate antigen is unknown.

The data were also submitted as part of a second study, on T cells expressing NK-cell markers.

The sequenced material came from CD4+ T cells sorted from blood. This TCR was recovered from a woman aged 18-29 years in good health. V and J are TRBV2 and TRBJ2-2; the D is unclear. The CDR3 DNA follows: TGTGCCAGCAGTGTCGTCAAGAACACCGGGGAGCTGTTTTTT. It is translated as CASSVVKNTGELFF.